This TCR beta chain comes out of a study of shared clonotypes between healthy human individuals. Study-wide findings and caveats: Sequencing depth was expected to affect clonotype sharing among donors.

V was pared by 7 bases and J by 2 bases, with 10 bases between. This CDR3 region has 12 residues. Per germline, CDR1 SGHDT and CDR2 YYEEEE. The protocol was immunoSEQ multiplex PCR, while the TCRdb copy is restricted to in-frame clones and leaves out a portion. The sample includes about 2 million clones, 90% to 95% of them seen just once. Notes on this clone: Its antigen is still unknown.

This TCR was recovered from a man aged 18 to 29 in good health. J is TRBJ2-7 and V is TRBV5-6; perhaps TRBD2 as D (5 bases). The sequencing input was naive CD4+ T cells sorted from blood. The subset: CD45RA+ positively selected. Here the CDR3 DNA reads TGTGCCAGCGGGAGTTTTCCCTACGAGCAGTACTTC. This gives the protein CASGSFPYEQYF.